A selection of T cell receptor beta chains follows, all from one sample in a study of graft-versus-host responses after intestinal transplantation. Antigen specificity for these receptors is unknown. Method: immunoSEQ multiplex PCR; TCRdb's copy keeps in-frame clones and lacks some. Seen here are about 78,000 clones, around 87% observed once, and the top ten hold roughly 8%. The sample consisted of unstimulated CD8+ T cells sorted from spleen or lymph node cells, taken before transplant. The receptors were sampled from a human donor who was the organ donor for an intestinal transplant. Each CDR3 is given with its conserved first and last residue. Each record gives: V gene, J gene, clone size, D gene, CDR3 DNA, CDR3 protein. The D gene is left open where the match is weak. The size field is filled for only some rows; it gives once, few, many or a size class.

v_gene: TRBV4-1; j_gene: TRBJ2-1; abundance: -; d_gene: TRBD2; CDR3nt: TGCGCCAGCAGCCCACCGACTAGCGGGGGGACGGGTGAGCAGTTCTTC; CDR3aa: CASSPPTSGGTGEQFF
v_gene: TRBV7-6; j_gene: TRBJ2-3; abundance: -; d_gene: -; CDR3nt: TGTGCCAGCAGCTCCAACCTGGGGAGTAGAGATACGCAGTATTTT; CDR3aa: CASSSNLGSRDTQYF
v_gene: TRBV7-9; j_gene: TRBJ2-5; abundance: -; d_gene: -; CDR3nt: TGTGCCAGCAGCTCCCCTGGCCATGGAGAGACCCAGTACTTC; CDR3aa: CASSSPGHGETQYF
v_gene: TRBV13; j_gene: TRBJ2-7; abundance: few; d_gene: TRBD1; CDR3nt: TGTGCCAGCAGCGCCGGACAGGGTAGCTCCTACGAGCAGTACTTC; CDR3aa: CASSAGQGSSYEQYF
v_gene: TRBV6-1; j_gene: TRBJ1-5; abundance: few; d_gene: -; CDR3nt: TGTGCCAGCCGGACGGATAGCAATCAGCCCCAGCATTTT; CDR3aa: CASRTDSNQPQHF
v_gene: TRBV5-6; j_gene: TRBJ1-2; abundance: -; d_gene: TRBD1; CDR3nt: TGTGCCAGCAGCTTGGCCCAGGGGGAGGTTGGCTACACCTTC; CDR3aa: CASSLAQGEVGYTF
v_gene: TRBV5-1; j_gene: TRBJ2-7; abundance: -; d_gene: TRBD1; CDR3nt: TGCGCCAGCAGCTTGGAAGGGACAGGGGACCTCTACGAGCAGTACTTC; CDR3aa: CASSLEGTGDLYEQYF
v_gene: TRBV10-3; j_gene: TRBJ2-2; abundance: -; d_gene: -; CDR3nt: TGTGCCATCAAGGGGTCCAGATGGGTCACCGGGGAGCTGTTTTTT; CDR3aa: CAIKGSRWVTGELFF
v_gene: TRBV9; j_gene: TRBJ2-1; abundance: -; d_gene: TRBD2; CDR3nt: TGTGCCAGCAAGGGACTAGGTGCCGGCAATGAGCAGTTCTTC; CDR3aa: CASKGLGAGNEQFF
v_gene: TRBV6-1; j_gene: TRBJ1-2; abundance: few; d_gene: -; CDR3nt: TGTGCCAGCAGTACGGCGTGGGGCGACTATGGCTACACCTTC; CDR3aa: CASSTAWGDYGYTF
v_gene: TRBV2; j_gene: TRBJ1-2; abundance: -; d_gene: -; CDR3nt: TGTGCCAGCAAGCTCGACTCAGGCACAAGAACCTCCTATGGCTACACCTTC; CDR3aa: CASKLDSGTRTSYGYTF
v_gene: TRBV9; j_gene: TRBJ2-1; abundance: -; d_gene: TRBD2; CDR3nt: TGTGCCAGCAGCCCCCTAACTAGCGACGAGCAGTTCTTC; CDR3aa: CASSPLTSDEQFF